Each of the 25 T cell receptor beta chains below was sequenced from the same sample in a study of early T cells in non-severe SARS-CoV-2 infection. TCRdb itself ran the 5' RACE reads through MiXCR, one entry per CDR3 protein. The table lists tens of thousands of distinct CDR3 sequences, 6% to 7% of them singletons. The sample taken for sequencing was whole blood. The source of these receptors is an adult who was a healthcare worker with PCR-confirmed SARS-CoV-2 infection or an uninfected control (not recorded which).

This clonotype was counted many times. The V and J genes are TRBV2 and TRBJ2-2; no clear D gene. The CDR3 spans 13 residues. Germline loops: CDR1 SNHLY, CDR2 FYNNEI. The germline V and J ends were trimmed by 2 bases and 3 bases, with 4 bases remaining between them. The CDR3 protein is CASSESYTGELFF. The CDR3 DNA reads as TGTGCCAGCAGTGAATCTTACACCGGGGAGCTGTTTTTT. Full variable domain (outside the CDR3, taken from reference TRBV2 and TRBJ2-2): EPEVTQTPSHQVTQMGQEVILRCVPISNHLYFYWYRQILGQKVEFLVSFYNNEISEKSEIFDDQFSVERPDGSNFTLKIRSTKLEDSAMYFCASSESYTGELFFGEGSRLTVL.

The genes are TRBV20-1 and TRBJ2-3, with 8 nucleotides matching TRBD1. The length of the CDR3 is 17 residues. The J segment lost 0 bases and the V segment lost 0 bases, leaving 8 bases of the junction unmatched. The germline V gene has CDR1 DFQATT and CDR2 SNEGSKA (reference sequence). The CDR3: CSARERDRGFSTDTQYF. CDR3 nucleotides: TGCAGTGCTAGAGAGAGAGACAGGGGTTTTAGCACAGATACGCAGTATTTT.

This clonotype has a count of ten or more. This rearrangement joins TRBV29-1 to TRBJ2-7; perhaps TRBD1 as D (7 bases). The CDR3 has 12 amino acids. Looked up from germline, CDR1 is SQVTM and CDR2 is ANQGSEA. Trimming took off 7 bases at V and 4 bases at J, with 14 bases between the two ends. CDR3 bases: TGCAGCGCCCGGGACAGCGGGTACGAGCAGTACTTC. Its translation is CSARDSGYEQYF.

There are many counts of this clonotype. This sequence joins TRBV19 and TRBJ2-3, with no clear D. CDR3 length: 16 amino acids. The germline V gene encodes CDR1 LNHDA and CDR2 SQIVND (reference sequence). Trimming removed 7 bases at V and 1 base at J, with 18 bases between. This chain's CDR3 is CASILSTGRGTDTQYF. CDR3 nucleotides: TGTGCCAGTATCCTGTCGACTGGAAGAGGCACAGATACGCAGTATTTT.

This clonotype was counted between two and nine times. V and J are TRBV2 and TRBJ1-6; D is uncertain. The CDR3 consists of 15 residues. Germline V CDR1 and CDR2: SNHLY, FYNNEI. Trimming removed 3 bases from V and 0 bases from J, with 6 bases in between. The CDR3 loop is CASSEESSYNSPLHF. CDR3 in DNA: TGTGCCAGCAGTGAGGAGAGCTCCTATAATTCACCCCTCCACTTT. Looking up the rest from reference TRBV2 and TRBJ1-6 gives the full variable domain: EPEVTQTPSHQVTQMGQEVILRCVPISNHLYFYWYRQILGQKVEFLVSFYNNEISEKSEIFDDQFSVERPDGSNFTLKIRSTKLEDSAMYFCASSEESSYNSPLHFGNGTRLTVT.

This clonotype was detected ten times or more. The chain joins TRBV3-1 to TRBJ2-7; 8 nucleotides align to TRBD2. CDR3 length equals 16 residues. V was pared by 4 bases and J by 3 bases, with 11 bases of the junction left unmatched. Germline V CDR1 and CDR2: LGHDT, YNNKEL (reference sequence). The CDR3 DNA follows: TGTGCCAGCAGCCCCGCCAGCGGGAGTGTTATCTACGAGCAGTACTTC. It yields the protein CASSPASGSVIYEQYF.

This clonotype was detected ten times or more. The V gene is TRBV7-8, the J gene TRBJ2-1, with a tentative D call TRBD2 (5 bases). Germline CDR1 reads SGHVS; CDR2 reads FQNEAQ. The CDR3 runs to 16 residues. With 5 bases removed from V and 1 base from J, the gap between germline ends came to 15 bases. The CDR3 DNA follows: TGTGCCAGCAGCCCCACCCCCCGAGGGTCCTACAATGAGCAGTTCTTC. Amino acid sequence: CASSPTPRGSYNEQFF.

V gene TRBV28 combines with J gene TRBJ2-2; D assignment may be TRBD1 or TRBD2 (5 bases each). Per the germline V gene, CDR1 is MDHEN and CDR2 is SYDVKM. V lost 1 base, J lost 5 bases, and 11 bases lay in between. The CDR3 has 15 amino acids. As DNA, the CDR3 is TGTGCCAGCAGTTTATCCGGGGCAGGGACCGGGGAGCTGTTTTTT. Translation: CASSLSGAGTGELFF.

This clonotype appeared a few times. This chain uses TRBV2 with TRBJ2-2; a possible D gene is TRBD1 (5 bases). This CDR3 comprises 15 residues. Trimming cost V 4 bases and J 2 bases, with 11 bases left between them. Germline CDR1 is SNHLY and CDR2 is FYNNEI. The CDR3 loop reads CASSVSRVNTGELFF. The CDR3 DNA sequence: TGTGCCAGCAGTGTTTCCAGGGTTAACACCGGGGAGCTGTTTTTT.

Many counts were recorded for this clonotype. The rearrangement joins TRBV12-3 or TRBV12-4 to TRBJ1-4; no clear D. V shed 5 bases and J shed 8 bases, with 15 bases lying between them. The CDR3 totals 14 residues. CDR3 coding DNA: TGTGCCAGCAGTGTACGGTCCACGGGGGAAAAACTGTTTTTT. It is translated as CASSVRSTGEKLFF.

This clonotype was picked up a small number of times. The chain uses TRBV20-1 and TRBJ2-5; possibly TRBD1 for D (5 bases). CDR3 length equals 15 residues. The V end lost 0 bases, the J end lost 5 bases, and 16 bases lay between the germline ends. The germline gives CDR1 DFQATT, CDR2 SNEGSKA (reference sequence). Here the CDR3 reads CSARDGDRGWETQYF. CDR3 sequence (DNA): TGCAGTGCTAGAGACGGCGACAGAGGTTGGGAGACCCAGTACTTC.

Ten or more counts support this clonotype. The chain uses TRBV11-2 and TRBJ2-7; 8 nucleotides match TRBD1. V was clipped by 4 bases and J by 2 bases; unmatched bases: 7. The CDR3 has 15 residues. Germline-derived CDR1 and CDR2 are SGHAT and FQNNGV. In DNA form, the CDR3 reads TGTGCCAGCAGCTCGACAGGGGTATACCCCTACGAGCAGTACTTC. Protein product: CASSSTGVYPYEQYF.

This clonotype was found many times. The J gene is TRBJ2-3, the V gene TRBV29-1; TRBD1 matches at 10 bases. Germline CDR1 is SQVTM and CDR2 is ANQGSEA. The length of the CDR3 is 13 residues. V shed 6 bases, J shed 6 bases, and the junction held 6 bases outside the gene matches. This chain's CDR3 is CSVDRGRSDTQYF. CDR3 in DNA: TGCAGCGTAGACAGGGGGCGTTCGGATACGCAGTATTTT.

The J gene is TRBJ2-6, the V gene TRBV10-3; TRBD1 is a possible D gene (6 bases). The CDR3 contains 18 residues. Germline V gene sequence: CDR1 ENHRY, CDR2 SYGVKD. Trimming left V 6 bases short and J 2 bases short, with 20 bases between. The CDR3 region has the DNA TGTGCCATCAGCCCTACCGGGACATCGCTAACTGGGGCCAACGTCCTGACTTTC. Protein product: CAISPTGTSLTGANVLTF.

In this sample, this clonotype turned up many times. This chain joins TRBV11-2 and TRBJ2-3; a possible D gene is TRBD1 (5 bases). This CDR3 contains 15 residues. V was clipped by 3 bases and J by 4 bases, with 14 bases between them. Germline assignment: CDR1 SGHAT and CDR2 FQNNGV. The CDR3, as DNA: TGTGCCAGCAGCTTGCAGGGTGAAGATCCAGATACGCAGTATTTT. It translates to CASSLQGEDPDTQYF.

This clonotype has ten or more counts. J is TRBJ1-5 and V is TRBV20-1, with 9 nucleotides matching TRBD1. V shed 4 bases, J shed 1 base, and the junction held 2 bases outside the gene matches. Germline CDR1 and CDR2: DFQATT and SNEGSKA (reference sequence). The CDR3 runs to 14 residues. CDR3 protein: CSATGTGSNQPQHF. The CDR3, as DNA: TGCAGTGCTACAGGGACAGGGAGCAATCAGCCCCAGCATTTT.

This clonotype was counted between two and nine times. This sequence joins TRBV19 and TRBJ2-2; D possibly matches TRBD1 or TRBD2 (5 bases each). Trimming cost V 0 bases and J 4 bases, with 15 bases left between them. Per germline, CDR1 LNHDA and CDR2 SQIVND (reference sequence). CDR3 size: 17 residues. CDR3 DNA sequence: TGTGCCAGTAGTATAGATCTTGGAGGACATAGCACCGGGGAGCTGTTTTTT. Amino acids: CASSIDLGGHSTGELFF.

This clonotype was observed many times. The rearrangement uses TRBV7-2 and TRBJ2-2, with 9 bases identical to TRBD1. The CDR3 totals 15 residues. With V trimmed by 5 bases and J by 5 bases, 6 bases remained unmatched. Looked up from germline, CDR1 is SGHTA and CDR2 is FQGNSA. For the CDR3, the DNA is TGTGCCAGCAGCCCCGACAGGGGGAGAACCGGGGAGCTGTTTTTT. This codes for CASSPDRGRTGELFF.

The J gene is TRBJ1-1, the V gene TRBV15, with D maybe TRBD1 (6 bases). The CDR3 loop spans 14 amino acids. V was pared by 3 bases and J by 0 bases, with 8 bases between. Germline V gives CDR1 LNHNV, CDR2 YYDKDF (reference sequence). Written as DNA, the CDR3 is TGTGCCACCAGCAGGGACAGAGTGAACACTGAAGCTTTCTTT. Translated: CATSRDRVNTEAFF.

At least ten counts were recorded for this clonotype. The V call is TRBV6-5, the J call TRBJ1-5; no definite D call. Germline V gene sequence: CDR1 MNHEY, CDR2 SVGAGI. The CDR3 is 16 amino acids. Trimming took off 6 bases at V and 1 base at J, with 16 bases between the two ends. The DNA for the CDR3 is TGTGCCAGCAGCAAAAACCGGGCCTTAAGCAATCAGCCCCAGCATTTT. Amino acid sequence: CASSKNRALSNQPQHF.

This clonotype was counted many times. The chain has TRBV6-1 and TRBJ2-7; tentatively, D is TRBD2 (6 bases). The germline V gene has CDR1 MNHNS and CDR2 SASEGT. V gave up 0 bases and J gave up 1 base, with 16 bases separating them. CDR3 length: 17 residues. CDR3 sequence reads: CASSEATGGRRSYEQYF. The CDR3, as DNA: TGTGCCAGCAGTGAAGCGACCGGGGGACGCCGGTCCTACGAGCAGTACTTC.

The chain couples TRBV25-1 to TRBJ1-6; 10 bases are shared with TRBD1. Germline-derived CDR1 and CDR2 are MGHDK and SYGVNS. V gave up 6 bases and J gave up 10 bases; unmatched junction bases: 9. The CDR3 has 15 amino acids. The CDR3 DNA is TGTGCCAGCAGGGCCCGGACAGGGGGATGGTCACCCCTCCACTTT. Translating it yields CASRARTGGWSPLHF.

This clonotype was found many times. The chain combines TRBV11-2 with TRBJ2-4; D is unclear. The CDR3 loop spans 16 amino acids. In germline, CDR1 is SGHAT, CDR2 FQNNGV. Trimming left V 3 bases short and J 0 bases short, with 12 bases between. DNA for the CDR3: TGTGCCAGCAGCTTTTGGGGTGCCCTAGCCAAAAACATTCAGTACTTC. Amino acids: CASSFWGALAKNIQYF.

This clonotype has just a few counts. The chain links TRBV7-2 to TRBJ2-7; weak D call: TRBD2 (5 bases). The V gene lost 5 bases and the J gene lost 6 bases, with 14 bases spanning the gap. CDR3 length: 13 amino acids. The germline CDR1 and CDR2 sequences are SGHTA and FQGNSA. For the CDR3, the DNA is TGTGCCAGCAGCCTCTCGAGGGCCGGCGAGCAGTACTTC. Translating gives CASSLSRAGEQYF.

This clonotype was observed a few times. J is TRBJ1-2 and V is TRBV20-1; D call uncertain. The CDR3 is made up of 16 amino acids. CDR1 and CDR2 from the germline V gene are DFQATT and SNEGSKA (reference sequence). Trimming stripped 0 bases from V and 2 bases from J, with 16 bases between. The CDR3 DNA sequence: TGCAGTGCTAGAGATCCGGCGCGACCCACCAACTATGGCTACACCTTC. Residues: CSARDPARPTNYGYTF.